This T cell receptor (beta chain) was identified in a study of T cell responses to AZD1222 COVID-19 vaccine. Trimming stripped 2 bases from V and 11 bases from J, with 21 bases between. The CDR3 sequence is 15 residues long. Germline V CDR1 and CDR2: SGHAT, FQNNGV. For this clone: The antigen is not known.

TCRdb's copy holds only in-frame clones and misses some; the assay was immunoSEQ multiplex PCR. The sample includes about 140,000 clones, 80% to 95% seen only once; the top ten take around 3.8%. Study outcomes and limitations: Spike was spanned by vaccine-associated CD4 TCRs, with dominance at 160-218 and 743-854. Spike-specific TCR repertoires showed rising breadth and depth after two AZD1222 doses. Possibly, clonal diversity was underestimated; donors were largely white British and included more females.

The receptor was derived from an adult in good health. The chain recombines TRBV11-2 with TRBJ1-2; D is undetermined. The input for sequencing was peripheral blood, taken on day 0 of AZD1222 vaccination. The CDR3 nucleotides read TGTGCCAGCAGCTTAAGCCGGGGAGAGATTCCCCATTACACCTTC. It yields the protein CASSLSRGEIPHYTF.